The 27 T cell receptor beta chains below all came from one sample that was sequenced in a study of monozygotic twins with inflammatory bowel disease. TCRdb re-called the 5' RACE reads, yielding one record per CDR3 amino acid sequence without DNA. The sample has fewer than 150,000 distinct CDR3 sequences. Sequenced input: blood. These receptors were obtained from a human donor with ulcerative colitis or Crohn's disease, or a healthy co-twin of an affected twin (not recorded which).

J is TRBJ1-5 and V is TRBV4-1. The germline gives CDR1 MGHRA, CDR2 YSYEKL. The CDR3 has 13 residues. The CDR3 loop reads CASSFTGEQPQHF.

V usage is TRBV5-4 and J usage is TRBJ1-2; TCRdb reports TRBD1, a call that lacks DNA to check it against. CDR3 length: 16 residues. From germline, CDR1 is SGHNT and CDR2 YYREEE (reference sequence). The CDR3 loop is CASSLGGGGADYGYTF.

The chain couples TRBV20-1 to TRBJ2-7. Looked up from germline, CDR1 is DFQATT and CDR2 is SNEGSKA (reference sequence). This CDR3 is 13 amino acids long. The CDR3 sequence: CSALMGNLYEQYF.

The gene calls are TRBV12-3 or TRBV12-4 and TRBJ1-2. The CDR3 has 14 amino acids. CDR3 region: CASSSSRAVYGYTF.

The rearrangement links TRBV7-2 to TRBJ2-5; TCRdb's D call of TRBD1 is untestable without DNA. The germline V gene encodes CDR1 SGHTA and CDR2 FQGNSA. CDR3 size: 14 residues. This chain's CDR3 is CASSIRQEWETQYF.

The chain links TRBV3-1 to TRBJ2-5; TCRdb lists TRBD1, though no DNA is available to test this call. Germline-derived CDR1 and CDR2 are LGHDT and YNNKEL (reference sequence). CDR3 length: 14 residues. CDR3 amino acids: CASSLRGGEETQYF.

This chain uses TRBV12-3 or TRBV12-4 with TRBJ1-2; TCRdb outputs TRBD1, but without DNA this stays unchecked. CDR3 length equals 17 residues. The CDR3 sequence is CASSLALGPGQGYGYTF.

This chain links TRBV11-2 with TRBJ2-7; TCRdb reports TRBD2, a call that lacks DNA to check it against. The CDR3 sequence is 15 residues long. Germline CDR1 is SGHAT and CDR2 is FQNNGV. CDR3 region: CASSLFSGGAWEQYF.

J is TRBJ2-3 and V is TRBV24-1; TCRdb designates TRBD2, a call that cannot be tested without DNA. Germline V gene sequence: CDR1 KGHDR, CDR2 SFDVKD. The CDR3 spans 16 residues. This CDR3 is CATSDLTSDSTDTQYF.

The CDR3 here is CSARDRGGATEAFF. The V call is TRBV20-1, the J call TRBJ1-1; the TCRdb call, TRBD1, lacks DNA for checking. Per the germline V gene, CDR1 is DFQATT and CDR2 is SNEGSKA (reference sequence). The CDR3 is 14 residues long.

The chain couples TRBV12-3 or TRBV12-4 to TRBJ2-7; there is no DNA to check the TCRdb D call of TRBD2. The CDR3 sequence is 13 residues long. This chain's CDR3 is CASSGLAGYEQYF.

The genes are TRBV29-1 and TRBJ2-7; TCRdb's assignment of TRBD1 cannot be checked, as there is no DNA. CDR3 length: 11 amino acids. Germline V gene data show CDR1 as SQVTM and CDR2 as ANQGSEA. The chain's CDR3 is CSVARDREQYF.

V and J are TRBV9 and TRBJ1-6; absent DNA, TCRdb's TRBD1 call cannot be checked. There are 15 residues in the CDR3. Germline V gives CDR1 SGDLS, CDR2 YYNGEE. The CDR3 loop is CASSDRGHRNSPLHF.

The genes are TRBV6-5 and TRBJ2-7; the D call of TRBD1 rests on TCRdb alone, since no DNA is present to check it. This CDR3 comprises 16 residues. In germline, CDR1 is MNHEY, CDR2 SVGAGI. The CDR3 here is CASSYSLDRPAYEQYF.

The rearrangement uses TRBV30 and TRBJ2-7; no DNA is available, so the TRBD1 call from TCRdb remains unchecked. The germline V gene has CDR1 GTSNPN and CDR2 SVGIG (reference sequence). The CDR3 runs to 12 residues. CDR3 residues: CAWTRGGYEQYF.

The chain combines TRBV9 with TRBJ1-1. Germline-derived CDR1 and CDR2 are SGDLS and YYNGEE. There are 14 residues in the CDR3. CDR3: CASSASPRNTEAFF.

The chain is built from TRBV18 and TRBJ2-4. This CDR3 comprises 16 residues. Germline assignment: CDR1 KGHSH and CDR2 LQKENI. The CDR3 is CASSPPQFLAKNIHYF.

The chain carries TRBV20-1 and TRBJ2-5; without DNA, the TCRdb call of TRBD2 cannot be checked. This CDR3 has 14 amino acids. CDR1 is DFQATT and CDR2 is SNEGSKA in the germline V gene (reference sequence). This CDR3 reads CSASVAGVLETQYF.

This sequence joins TRBV27 and TRBJ1-2; no DNA is available, so the TRBD1 call from TCRdb remains unchecked. The CDR3 has 14 residues. Germline V CDR1 and CDR2: MNHEY, SMNVEV (reference sequence). CDR3 loop: CASSLSGTGGGYTF.

The chain is built from TRBV27 and TRBJ2-3. CDR1 and CDR2 (germline): MNHEY, SMNVEV (reference sequence). The CDR3 consists of 13 residues. The CDR3 loop reads CASSLSSSDTQYF.

The chain combines TRBV12-3 or TRBV12-4 with TRBJ2-4; there is no DNA to check the TCRdb D call of TRBD1. The CDR3 runs to 13 residues. The CDR3 spells CASSFGGTDIQYF.

The CDR3 is CASSLTSLQGGTDTQYF. The V gene is TRBV7-3, the J gene TRBJ2-3; TCRdb calls TRBD1, which cannot be checked without DNA. CDR3 length equals 17 residues. The V gene's germline CDR1 is SGHTA and CDR2 FQGTGA.

The chain is built from TRBV12-3 or TRBV12-4 and TRBJ2-2; there is no DNA to check the TCRdb D call of TRBD1. CDR3 length: 16 amino acids. CDR3 sequence: CASSEQGNANTGELFF.

The genes are TRBV7-9 and TRBJ2-7; TCRdb's assignment of TRBD1 cannot be checked, as there is no DNA. The V gene's germline CDR1 is SEHNR and CDR2 FQNEAQ (reference sequence). CDR3 size: 16 residues. This chain's CDR3 is CASSLGQGTVSYEQYF.

The chain recombines TRBV4-3 with TRBJ2-3; lacking DNA, the TRBD1 call made by TCRdb goes unchecked. The length of the CDR3 is 15 residues. Per the germline V gene, CDR1 is LGHNA and CDR2 is YSLEER. CDR3 sequence reads: CASRRKGASTDTQYF.

The chain recombines TRBV7-9 with TRBJ1-6. This CDR3 is built from 15 residues. In germline, CDR1 is SEHNR, CDR2 FQNEAQ (reference sequence). The CDR3 reads CASSLALSANSPLHF.

This chain joins TRBV4-3 and TRBJ2-5; lacking DNA, the TRBD2 call made by TCRdb goes unchecked. Per the germline V gene, CDR1 is LGHNA and CDR2 is YSLEER. The CDR3 loop spans 17 amino acids. This chain's CDR3 is CASSQDLSGGAKETQYF.